This T cell receptor beta chain was found in a study of T cells in Graves' hyperthyroidism and ophthalmopathy. About the research overall: Before any treatment, at initial diagnosis, peripheral blood was collected.

J was trimmed by 7 bases and V by 3 bases; bases with no gene match: 10. The CDR3 contains 14 residues. Germline-derived CDR1 and CDR2 are DFQATT and SNEGSKA (reference sequence). As for this clonotype: What it recognizes is unknown.

Regarding the study as a whole: Separation of ophthalmopathy from stable hyperthyroidism was achieved by a 13 V-J model. Blood shared most expanded thyroid clonotypes above 0.001.

TCR beta CDR3 regions were amplified from RNA. HTBI primers were employed in a first-round RT-PCR of the TCR CDR3. TCRdb analysed the multiplex PCR reads with MiXCR anew, one entry per CDR3 protein. The data contain 500,000 to 650,000 distinct CDR3 sequences, around 15% of them singletons. Patients having uncontrolled infection, another autoimmune disease, pregnancy or lactation were not included. Sequencing was carried out using blood. The chain employs TRBV20-1 and TRBJ2-7, with 9 bases matching TRBD2. This clonotype was obtained from a woman between 45 and 65 years old with Graves' ophthalmopathy. CDR3 amino acids: CSARGASGTHEQYF. CDR3 DNA: TGCAGTGCTAGGGGGGCTAGCGGGACTCATGAGCAGTACTTC.